The next 32 T cell receptor beta chains were all read from a single sample in a study of CD8+ T cells in alopecia areata. Treatment of the sample: oral pan-JAK inhibitor, 5-10 mg twice daily. Extraction and reverse transcription of RNA yielded cDNA as the sequencing template. Here immunoSEQ multiplex PCR was the method, and the copy in TCRdb shows in-frame clones only, minus some. Among about 100,000 clones listed, about 60% were seen once. The specimen was CD8+ T cells sorted from blood, collected at approximately week 61, from a patient treated with tofacitinib. These receptors originate from a human donor with alopecia areata.

The genes are TRBV20-1 and TRBJ1-1, with no clear D. The CDR3 contains 10 residues. V was cut by 2 bases and J by 5 bases, with 3 bases left in between. Germline-derived CDR1 and CDR2 are DFQATT and SNEGSKA (reference sequence). The CDR3 protein is CSARWTEAFF. The CDR3 DNA reads TGCAGTGCTAGATGGACTGAAGCTTTCTTT.

This clone has only a few counts. This rearrangement joins TRBV10-3 to TRBJ2-5; D gene uncertain. Germline lookup yields CDR1 ENHRY and CDR2 SYGVKD. V shed 3 bases and J shed 2 bases, with 7 bases lying between them. The CDR3 covers 13 residues. The CDR3 bases are TGTGCCATCAGTGACCCGGGTCAAGAGACCCAGTACTTC. Residues: CAISDPGQETQYF.

This chain joins TRBV19 and TRBJ1-1, with D tentatively TRBD1 (6 bases). Trimming cost V 7 bases and J 3 bases, with 18 bases left between them. The CDR3 sequence is 15 residues long. From germline, CDR1 is LNHDA and CDR2 SQIVND (reference sequence). In DNA, the CDR3 is TGTGCCAGTAAGGCAGGGGACTACCGGGACACTGAAGCTTTCTTT. Encoded protein: CASKAGDYRDTEAFF.

This rearrangement joins TRBV29-1 to TRBJ2-2; D is uncertain. This CDR3 comprises 14 residues. Trimming pared 4 bases from V and 0 bases from J, leaving 9 bases between. CDR1 and CDR2 (germline): SQVTM, ANQGSEA. The CDR3 reads CSVAGRTNTGELFF. The CDR3 DNA reads as TGCAGCGTTGCGGGCAGGACGAACACCGGGGAGCTGTTTTTT.

The CDR3 region is CASSLPMEGKATGELFF. In nucleotides, the CDR3 is TGCGCCAGCAGCCTGCCTATGGAGGGAAAAGCCACCGGGGAGCTGTTTTTT. This chain uses TRBV4-1 with TRBJ2-2; tentatively, D is TRBD2 (6 bases). Germline V gives CDR1 MGHRA, CDR2 YSYEKL. The CDR3 extends over 17 amino acids. The V gene lost 4 bases and the J gene lost 4 bases, with 19 bases spanning the gap.

There are a few counts of this clone. The chain employs TRBV29-1 and TRBJ1-5; D not certain. Per germline, CDR1 SQVTM and CDR2 ANQGSEA. This CDR3 region has 13 residues. V was cut by 6 bases and J by 5 bases, with 14 bases left in between. CDR3 region: CSVRHGWDQPQHF. The CDR3 DNA sequence: TGCAGCGTCCGCCACGGGTGGGATCAGCCCCAGCATTTT.

The rearrangement joins TRBV5-6 to TRBJ2-1; 12 positions match TRBD2. CDR1 and CDR2 (germline): SGHDT, YYEEEE. The CDR3 is 15 amino acids. V trimming: 4 bases; J trimming: 4 bases; junction bases outside the gene matches: 3. The CDR3 nucleotides read TGTGCCAGCAGCCTGACTAGCGGGGGTTACAATGAGCAGTTCTTC. This encodes CASSLTSGGYNEQFF.

The table lists this clone with a few counts. J is TRBJ1-1 and V is TRBV30; D is perhaps TRBD1 (5 bases). The CDR3 is made up of 12 amino acids. CDR1 is GTSNPN, CDR2 SVGIG, per germline (reference sequence). The V and J ends lost 4 bases and 4 bases respectively, with 10 bases between them. The DNA of the CDR3 is TGTGCCTGGACTCCTGGGGGCACTGAAGCTTTCTTT. Protein product: CAWTPGGTEAFF. Full variable domain (missing parts from reference TRBV30 and TRBJ1-1): SQTIHQWPATLVQPVGSPLSLECTVEGTSNPNLYWYRQAAGRGLQLLFYSVGIGQISSEVPQNLSASRPQDRQFILSSKKLLLSDSGFYLCAWTPGGTEAFFGQGTRLTVV.

The J gene is TRBJ1-5, the V gene TRBV7-9; D not resolved. Germline values: CDR1 SEHNR, CDR2 FQNEAQ (reference sequence). V lost 6 bases to trimming and J lost 0 bases, with 6 bases between them. The CDR3 length is 13 residues. DNA of the CDR3: TGTGCCAGCAGGGGAGATAGCAATCAGCCCCAGCATTTT. Its translation is CASRGDSNQPQHF.

This clone was seen more than once but under ten times. V gene TRBV5-6 combines with J gene TRBJ1-2, with 7 bases aligning to TRBD1. The germline gives CDR1 SGHDT, CDR2 YYEEEE. J was trimmed by 5 bases and V by 4 bases; bases with no gene match: 8. This CDR3 is built from 14 residues. The CDR3 protein is CASSRGTAMYGYTF. Here the CDR3 DNA reads TGTGCCAGCAGCAGAGGGACAGCAATGTATGGCTACACCTTC.

This clone was recorded a few times. The chain recombines TRBV13 with TRBJ2-7, with D unclear. This CDR3 contains 12 residues. The V end was cut by 4 bases, the J end by 8 bases, with 12 bases between. The germline V gene has CDR1 PRHDT and CDR2 FYEKMQ (reference sequence). CDR3 region: CASSSGGDQQYF. CDR3 in DNA: TGTGCCAGCAGCTCCGGCGGAGACCAGCAGTACTTC.

This clone showed up just a few times. The chain joins TRBV29-1 to TRBJ2-2; D may match TRBD1 or TRBD2 (6 bases each). Trimming cost V 7 bases and J 0 bases, with 15 bases left between them. Germline V gene lookup returns CDR1 SQVTM and CDR2 ANQGSEA. This CDR3 region has 15 residues. CDR3 region: CSGGVGTPNTGELFF. CDR3 nucleotide sequence: TGCAGCGGGGGGGTCGGGACACCGAACACCGGGGAGCTGTTTTTT.

The sample holds a few counts of this clone. The V call is TRBV25-1, the J call TRBJ2-1; no definite D call. CDR1 MGHDK and CDR2 SYGVNS come from the germline V gene. The CDR3 spans 12 residues. V lost 3 bases and J lost 5, with 5 bases in between. This chain's CDR3 is CASSDRNNEQFF. In DNA form, the CDR3 reads TGTGCCAGCAGTGACAGAAACAATGAGCAGTTCTTC.

The chain recombines TRBV2 with TRBJ1-2; no reliable D call. This CDR3 spans 15 amino acids. Germline loops: CDR1 SNHLY, CDR2 FYNNEI. Trimming pared 1 base from V and 0 bases from J, leaving 9 bases between. The CDR3 is CASSEDRGANYGYTF. The CDR3 nucleotides are TGTGCCAGCAGTGAAGACCGGGGAGCTAACTATGGCTACACCTTC.

The CDR3 reads CASSVWQTSSGANVLTF. The CDR3 nucleotides read TGTGCCAGCAGTGTGTGGCAGACCTCCTCTGGGGCCAACGTCCTGACTTTC. The rearrangement joins TRBV6-1 to TRBJ2-6, with D hard to call. V was clipped by 4 bases and J by 0 bases, with 13 bases between them. Germline V gene data show CDR1 as MNHNS and CDR2 as SASEGT. The CDR3 length is 17 residues.

This chain links TRBV7-2 with TRBJ2-7; no firm D call. Per the germline V gene, CDR1 is SGHTA and CDR2 is FQGNSA. The CDR3 is made up of 13 amino acids. The V gene lost 6 bases and the J gene lost 3 bases, with 12 bases spanning the gap. This chain's CDR3 is CASSPGPGYEQYF. The DNA of the CDR3 is TGTGCCAGCAGTCCAGGACCAGGCTACGAGCAGTACTTC. The variable domain in full, completed from reference TRBV7-2 and TRBJ2-7, reads GAGVSQSPSNKVTEKGKDVELRCDPISGHTALYWYRQSLGQGLEFLIYFQGNSAPDKSGLPSDRFSAERTGGSVSTLTIQRTQQEDSAVYLCASSPGPGYEQYFGPGTRLTVT.

This rearrangement joins TRBV30 to TRBJ2-7, with a tentative D call TRBD1 (6 bases). The germline V and J ends were trimmed by 0 bases and 2 bases, with 20 bases remaining between them. The length of the CDR3 is 17 residues. Germline-derived CDR1 and CDR2 are GTSNPN and SVGIG (reference sequence). DNA of the CDR3: TGTGCCTGGAGTGTACTCCCGCTCCTGGCAGGGGCCTACGAGCAGTACTTC. Protein: CAWSVLPLLAGAYEQYF. Complete variable domain (other parts from reference TRBV30 and TRBJ2-7): SQTIHQWPATLVQPVGSPLSLECTVEGTSNPNLYWYRQAAGRGLQLLFYSVGIGQISSEVPQNLSASRPQDRQFILSSKKLLLSDSGFYLCAWSVLPLLAGAYEQYFGPGTRLTVT.

This rearrangement joins TRBV6-5 to TRBJ2-5, with TRBD1 as a possible D gene (6 bases). The germline CDR1 and CDR2 sequences are MNHEY and SVGAGI. V gave up 2 bases and J gave up 2 bases, with 9 bases separating them. The CDR3 consists of 14 residues. The CDR3 DNA reads as TGTGCCAGCAGTTACGGACAGCAACAAGAGACCCAGTACTTC. Amino acid sequence: CASSYGQQQETQYF.

This chain uses TRBV15 with TRBJ1-2; D unclear. The CDR3 consists of 15 residues. V lost 1 base and J 2 bases, leaving 11 bases between the germline ends. Germline CDR1 and CDR2: LNHNV and YYDKDF (reference sequence). CDR3 in amino acids: CATSRGVSLNYGYTF. Written as DNA, the CDR3 is TGTGCCACCAGCAGAGGAGTCTCCCTAAACTATGGCTACACCTTC.

This clone has just a few counts. The gene calls are TRBV5-6 and TRBJ2-3; 9 bases are a match to TRBD2. Germline-derived CDR1 and CDR2 are SGHDT and YYEEEE. Germline trimming cut 0 bases from V and 5 bases from J; bases unmatched to any gene: 13. The CDR3 covers 18 residues. The CDR3 is CASSLVQVVSGGGDTQYF. The CDR3 region has the DNA TGTGCCAGCAGCTTGGTGCAGGTGGTTAGCGGGGGTGGAGATACGCAGTATTTT.

Only a few counts were recorded for this clone. The gene calls are TRBV5-1 and TRBJ2-1; 7 positions match TRBD2. The germline CDR1 and CDR2 sequences are SGHRS and YFSETQ. Trimming cost V 0 bases and J 8 bases; bases outside gene matches: 5. The CDR3 is made up of 14 amino acids. The CDR3 coding sequence is TGCGCCAGCAGCTTGGGCGGGGGAGTGCATGAGCAGTTCTTC. Encoded protein: CASSLGGGVHEQFF.

This rearrangement joins TRBV5-6 to TRBJ1-5; D possibly corresponds to TRBD1 (6 bases). The CDR3 totals 15 residues. Trimming removed 0 bases at V and 4 bases at J, with 11 bases between. Germline V gene data show CDR1 as SGHDT and CDR2 as YYEEEE. The CDR3 DNA reads as TGTGCCAGCAGCTTGGGAGGTCAGGGGAATCAGCCCCAGCATTTT. Protein sequence: CASSLGGQGNQPQHF.

This clone was seen more than once but under ten times. The V call is TRBV7-9, the J call TRBJ2-5, with TRBD2 identical over 9 bases. The CDR3 spans 14 residues. The germline V gene encodes CDR1 SEHNR and CDR2 FQNEAQ (reference sequence). J was trimmed by 5 bases and V by 6 bases; bases with no gene match: 7. Here the CDR3 DNA reads TGTGCCAGCAGGCCAGCGGGGGGTCTGGAGACCCAGTACTTC. Protein sequence: CASRPAGGLETQYF.

There are a few counts of this clone. The chain is built from TRBV27 and TRBJ1-2; 7 bases are shared with TRBD1. This CDR3 is 13 amino acids long. Germline values: CDR1 MNHEY, CDR2 SMNVEV (reference sequence). V was pared by 7 bases and J by 3 bases, with 5 bases of the junction left unmatched. The CDR3 DNA reads as TGTGCCAGCAAGGGAGGGACAGACTATGGCTACACCTTC. Protein product: CASKGGTDYGYTF.

The V and J genes are TRBV5-6 and TRBJ2-3; 9 nucleotides line up with TRBD1. CDR1 SGHDT and CDR2 YYEEEE come from the germline V gene. This CDR3 has 17 residues. The J segment lost 0 bases and the V segment lost 2 bases, leaving 7 bases of the junction unmatched. CDR3 DNA sequence: TGTGCCAGCAGCTTTGGGACAGGGATTACTAGCACAGATACGCAGTATTTT. Encoded protein: CASSFGTGITSTDTQYF.

The chain couples TRBV4-1 to TRBJ2-7; no definite D call. This CDR3 spans 14 amino acids. Germline CDR1 and CDR2: MGHRA and YSYEKL. Trimming pared 1 base from V and 4 bases from J, leaving 11 bases between. The CDR3 nucleotides read TGCGCCAGCAGCCAAGTGGGCCTGGGTTACGAGCAGTACTTC. Amino acids: CASSQVGLGYEQYF.

The V and J genes are TRBV5-6 and TRBJ1-2; D not resolved. The ends were cut back, 0 bases at V and 3 bases at J, with 6 bases in the middle. CDR3 length: 13 residues. Germline CDR1 SGHDT, CDR2 YYEEEE. The DNA for the CDR3 is TGTGCCAGCAGCTTGGGCGTGGACTATGGCTACACCTTC. Amino acids: CASSLGVDYGYTF. The full variable domain, completed using reference TRBV5-6 and TRBJ1-2, is DAGVTQSPTHLIKTRGQQVTLRCSPKSGHDTVSWYQQALGQGPQFIFQYYEEEERQRGNFPDRFSGHQFPNYSSELNVNALLLGDSALYLCASSLGVDYGYTFGSGTRLTVV.

Concerning this clone itself: The same CDR3 also results from other DNA sequences found in this sample. The chain recombines TRBV30 with TRBJ1-1; D not resolved. Trimming removed 3 bases from V and 1 base from J, with 3 bases in between. Germline loops: CDR1 GTSNPN, CDR2 SVGIG (reference sequence). There are 11 residues in the CDR3. The CDR3 DNA is TGTGCCTGGAGAAGGAACACTGAAGCTTTCTTT. Translation: CAWRRNTEAFF.

The rearrangement joins TRBV19 to TRBJ2-3; TRBD2 agrees at 11 bases. CDR1 is LNHDA and CDR2 is SQIVND in the germline V gene (reference sequence). The trim removed 6 bases at V and 4 bases at J, leaving 9 bases unmatched. This CDR3 has 16 residues. In DNA form, the CDR3 reads TGTGCCAGTAGGGCCATAGCGGGGGGGCCGGCAGATACGCAGTATTTT. Encoded protein: CASRAIAGGPADTQYF.

In its sample, this clone was seen a few times. This chain uses TRBV30 with TRBJ1-1; D is uncertain. Germline V gives CDR1 GTSNPN, CDR2 SVGIG (reference sequence). CDR3 length equals 13 residues. Trimming took 3 bases from V and 10 from J, leaving 18 bases between them. Written as DNA, the CDR3 is TGTGCCTGGAGCCCATGGTCGGCGGAGGGAGCTTTCTTT. Translating gives CAWSPWSAEGAFF.

This clone showed up just a few times. The chain has TRBV13 and TRBJ2-1, with TRBD2 matching over 8 bases. The CDR3 loop spans 13 amino acids. Trimming at V came to 4 bases and at J to 7 bases, leaving 3 bases not matched to a gene. Germline V gene lookup returns CDR1 PRHDT and CDR2 FYEKMQ (reference sequence). CDR3 region: CASSSSGFNEQFF. DNA for the CDR3: TGTGCCAGCAGCTCTAGCGGGTTTAATGAGCAGTTCTTC.

A word on this clone: A junction end diverges from the germline sequence, so it may reflect a read error. V gene TRBV4-2 combines with J gene TRBJ2-7; TRBD2 aligns across 10 bases. Germline-derived CDR1 and CDR2 are LGHNA and YNFKEQ. CDR3 length: 12 amino acids. The CDR3 loop is CASSVTSGEKFF. CDR3 bases: TGTGCCAGCAGCGTTACTAGCGGGGAAAAGTTCTTC.